This T cell receptor (beta chain) was captured by sequencing in a study of blood T cell repertoires in COVID-19. About the research overall: Researchers got acute and convalescent COVID-19 samples from the United States, Italy and Spain. The cDNA or gDNA used as material had been derived from T cells, B-cell-depleted T cells, or PBMCs.

Original handling: How many nucleated cells were present was estimated from reference gene primer amplification. Method: immunoSEQ multiplex PCR; TCRdb's copy keeps in-frame clones and lacks some. D and trimming were read from the DNA, whereas the V and J calls and clone size are those reported in that table. Of under 80,000 clones in the sample, approximately 90% were seen once. With V trimmed by 8 bases and J by 2 bases, 5 bases remained unmatched. CDR3 length equals 14 residues. From germline, CDR1 is MNHEY and CDR2 SVGAGI. This rearrangement joins TRBV6-5 to TRBJ1-2; 10 nucleotides agree with TRBD1. The receptor was derived from a man aged 65-85 years with active or convalescent COVID-19. The sequenced sample consisted of peripheral blood. The CDR3 DNA sequence: TGTGCCAGCGACTCGACAGGGGGCAACTATGGCTACACCTTC. Translated, it gives CASDSTGGNYGYTF.